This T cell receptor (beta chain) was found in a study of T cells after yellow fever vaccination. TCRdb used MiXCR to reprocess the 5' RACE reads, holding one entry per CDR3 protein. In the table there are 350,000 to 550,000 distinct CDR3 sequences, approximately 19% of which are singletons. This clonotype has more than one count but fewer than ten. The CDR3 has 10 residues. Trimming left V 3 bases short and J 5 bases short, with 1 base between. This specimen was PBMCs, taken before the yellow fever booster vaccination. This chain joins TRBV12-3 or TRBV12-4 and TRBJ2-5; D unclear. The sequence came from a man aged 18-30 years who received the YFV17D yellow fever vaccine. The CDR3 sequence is CASSFETQYF. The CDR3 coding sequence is TGTGCCAGCAGTTTCGAGACCCAGTACTTC.